These T cell receptor beta chains were read from a single sample in a study of CD8 T cells in seronegative destructive rheumatoid arthritis. TCRdb's copy holds only in-frame clones and misses some; the assay was immunoSEQ multiplex PCR. Of roughly 4,100 clones in the sample, 72% were seen once. Material for sequencing was CD8+ T cells from blood. These receptors were taken from a woman aged 45 to 70 with seronegative destructive rheumatoid arthritis. CDR3s include the opening cysteine and the closing phenylalanine or tryptophan. A D gene is named only where the DNA matches it firmly. Only part of the rows carry a size: once, few, many, or a class if the clone is expanded.

v_gene	j_gene	abundance	len	d_gene	CDR3nt	CDR3aa
TRBV27	TRBJ2-7	few	13	NA	TGTGCCAGCAGTGAAGGAGGAAGCTACGAGCAGTACTTC	CASSEGGSYEQYF
TRBV9	TRBJ2-7	once	11	NA	TGTGCCAGCAGCGTAGATAACGAGCAGTACTTC	CASSVDNEQYF
TRBV19	TRBJ1-4	NA	15	NA	TGTGCCAGTAGTATAAGAGGGCAGACTAATGAAAAACTGTTTTTT	CASSIRGQTNEKLFF
TRBV27	TRBJ1-2	NA	14	TRBD1	TGTGCCAGCAGCCTGGGGACAGGGTTCTATGGCTACACCTTC	CASSLGTGFYGYTF
TRBV29-1	TRBJ1-5	NA	15	NA	TGCAGCGTTCAGGAAGGCAGGGCGGAAAATCAGCCCCAGCATTTT	CSVQEGRAENQPQHF
TRBV30	TRBJ1-2	NA	14	NA	TGTGCCTGGAGTGTACCCGCACAGGGCGATGGCTACACCTTC	CAWSVPAQGDGYTF
TRBV11-2	TRBJ2-7	NA	14	TRBD2	TGTGCCAGCAGCCTGGGAGGGAGCTCCTACGAGCAGTACTTC	CASSLGGSSYEQYF
TRBV9	TRBJ1-3	few	15	NA	TGTGCCAGCAGCGAGGGAGGTGGTGCTGGAAACACCATATATTTT	CASSEGGGAGNTIYF
TRBV7-3	TRBJ2-6	NA	15	NA	TGTGCCAGCAGCTTTTTCCAATCTGGGGCCAACGTCCTGACTTTC	CASSFFQSGANVLTF
TRBV9	TRBJ2-3	few	18	TRBD2	TGTGCCAGCAGCGTAGAGGCGGGTGGACTAGCGGGTCGGTATACGCAGTATTTT	CASSVEAGGLAGRYTQYF
TRBV28	TRBJ2-7	once	13	NA	TGTGCCAGCAGTCATTTGAGCTCCTACGAGCAGTACTTC	CASSHLSSYEQYF
TRBV2	TRBJ1-4	NA	14	TRBD1	TGTGCCTGCCGTGGAGGGACAGGGACGGAAAAACTGTTTTTT	CACRGGTGTEKLFF
TRBV30	TRBJ2-3	NA	15	TRBD2	TGTGCCTGGAGTTCGCGGGGGGATCGCACAGATACGCAGTATTTT	CAWSSRGDRTDTQYF
TRBV9	TRBJ2-7	few	13	TRBD1	TGTGCCAGCAGCGTAGAGGACAGGGCCGAGCAGTACTTC	CASSVEDRAEQYF
TRBV7-1	TRBJ1-2	few	17	TRBD1	TGTGCCAGCAGCTTAGAGGGGACAGGGGATCAGGACTATGGCTACACCTTC	CASSLEGTGDQDYGYTF
TRBV19	TRBJ1-1	NA	13	NA	TGTGCCAGTAACCCAGGGGACCACACTGAAGCTTTCTTT	CASNPGDHTEAFF
TRBV21-1	TRBJ1-4	NA	14	NA	TGTGCCAGCAGCAAAGTGCAGGGGGCGGAAAAACTGTTTTTT	CASSKVQGAEKLFF
TRBV15	TRBJ2-7	NA	14	TRBD1	TGTGCCACCAGCAGAGGGGACAGGGTGAACGAGCAGTACTTC	CATSRGDRVNEQYF
TRBV10-3	TRBJ2-1	NA	14	TRBD1	TGTGCCATCAGTGAGCCCGGACAGGGTAATGAGCAGTTCTTC	CAISEPGQGNEQFF
TRBV7-8	TRBJ1-6	NA	12	NA	TGTGCCAGCAGCTTTTCCACGGGAACTCTCCACTTT	CASSFSTGTLHF
TRBV6-5	TRBJ2-5	NA	14	NA	TGTGCCAGCAGTTACTCGGGGGGAGGCGAGACCCAGTACTTC	CASSYSGGGETQYF
TRBV7-9	TRBJ2-5	NA	15	NA	TGTGCCAGCAGCTTAAGATCGGGACTCCAAGAGACCCAGTACTTC	CASSLRSGLQETQYF
TRBV27	TRBJ2-1	once	16	TRBD2	TGTGCCAGCAGTCTCCAGGCGGGACTAGCAGGCAATGAGCAGTTCTTC	CASSLQAGLAGNEQFF
TRBV6-5	TRBJ1-6	few	14	NA	TGTGCCAGCAATTCAGGGCCGTATAATTCACCCCTCCACTTT	CASNSGPYNSPLHF
TRBV19	TRBJ2-1	NA	16	TRBD2	TGTGCCAGTAGTATAGATCTGGGAGGGTCGTACAATGAGCAGTTCTTC	CASSIDLGGSYNEQFF
TRBV9	TRBJ2-1	NA	14	NA	TGTGCCAGCAGCCCCCGGGGACTGTACAATGAGCAGTTCTTC	CASSPRGLYNEQFF
TRBV7-9	TRBJ1-5	NA	14	NA	TGTGCCAGCAGATCAGGGGATAGCAATCAGCCCCAGCATTTT	CASRSGDSNQPQHF
TRBV7-9	TRBJ1-2	NA	15	TRBD1	TGTGCCAGCAGCTTCACTGAGGACAGGGGGCCTGGCTACACCTTC	CASSFTEDRGPGYTF
TRBV7-9	TRBJ2-5	NA	15	TRBD1	TGTGCCAGCAGCTTCAGGACAGGGTTACAAGAGACCCAGTACTTC	CASSFRTGLQETQYF
TRBV10-3	TRBJ2-3	NA	15	TRBD1	TGTGCCATCAGCCTAAAACAGGGGCGCACAGATACGCAGTATTTT	CAISLKQGRTDTQYF
TRBV7-9	TRBJ1-1	few	12	NA	TGTGCCAGCAGCTTAGCGGCCACTGAAGCTTTCTTT	CASSLAATEAFF
TRBV6-6	TRBJ1-4	NA	16	TRBD1	TGTGCCAGCAGTTACTCGGGACAGTTTTTCGGGGAAAAACTGTTTTTT	CASSYSGQFFGEKLFF
TRBV29-1	TRBJ2-5	few	16	NA	TGCAGCGTTGAGGCACGGGATATGGAGGTATTTGAGACCCAGTACTTC	CSVEARDMEVFETQYF
TRBV28	TRBJ2-7	few	13	NA	TGTGCCAGCAAGCTAACAGGGACCTACGAGCAGTACTTC	CASKLTGTYEQYF
TRBV18	TRBJ2-1	NA	15	TRBD2	TGTGCCAGCTCACCGTCGGCTAGCGGAGGAAATGAGCAGTTCTTC	CASSPSASGGNEQFF
TRBV6-5	TRBJ2-7	once	14	TRBD2	TGTGCCAGCAGTTACGCTAGCGGGGCCTACGAGCAGTACTTC	CASSYASGAYEQYF
TRBV7-9	TRBJ2-5	NA	15	NA	TGTGCCAGCAGCTTACGGGTAGGCCGCCAAGAGACCCAGTACTTC	CASSLRVGRQETQYF
TRBV7-9	TRBJ2-5	NA	15	TRBD2	TGTGCCAGCAGCTTAGTCACTAGCGGGGACGAGACCCAGTACTTC	CASSLVTSGDETQYF
TRBV9	TRBJ2-1	NA	15	NA	TGTGCCGGCAGCGTAGCTCGCAGCGGGTACAATGAGCAGTTCTTC	CAGSVARSGYNEQFF
TRBV2	TRBJ1-1	NA	11	NA	TGTGCCAGCCACAGTTACACTGAAGCTTTCTTT	CASHSYTEAFF
TRBV13	TRBJ2-7	few	14	TRBD2	TGTGCCAGCAGCTGGAGCGGGGGGACCTACGAGCAGTACTTC	CASSWSGGTYEQYF
TRBV2	TRBJ2-5	once	15	TRBD1	TGTGCCATCGACCCAAACAGGGGGGCCCAAGAGACCCAGTACTTC	CAIDPNRGAQETQYF
TRBV19	TRBJ2-1	NA	13	NA	TGTGCCAGTAGTGTGGCGGACTACAATGAGCAGTTCTTC	CASSVADYNEQFF
TRBV4-3	TRBJ2-7	few	14	NA	TGCGCCAGCAGCCAAGTTGAAGGGAGGCACGAGCAGTACTTC	CASSQVEGRHEQYF
TRBV5-4	TRBJ2-5	NA	14	TRBD2	TGTGCCAGCAGCGAGCGGGGAAACCAAGAGACCCAGTACTTC	CASSERGNQETQYF
TRBV19	TRBJ2-1	NA	15	TRBD2	TGTGCCAGTAGGGAACTAGCGGGAGCTAACAATGAGCAGTTCTTC	CASRELAGANNEQFF
TRBV7-6	TRBJ2-2	NA	15	TRBD2	TGTGCCAGCAGCACCGGACTAGCGGGAAGCGGGGAGCTGTTTTTT	CASSTGLAGSGELFF
TRBV4-2	TRBJ2-1	NA	15	TRBD1	TGTGCCAGCAGCCAACTCGGGACAGGGGGTAATGAGCAGTTCTTC	CASSQLGTGGNEQFF
TRBV19	TRBJ2-1	NA	18	TRBD2	TGTGCCAGTAGTATGGTAGGACTAGCGGGGGGGCCCTACAATGAGCAGTTCTTC	CASSMVGLAGGPYNEQFF
TRBV6-1	TRBJ2-2	NA	17	TRBD1	TGTGCCAGCAGTGAGACGAGGTGGACAGGGGGCACCGGGGAGCTGTTTTTT	CASSETRWTGGTGELFF
TRBV28	TRBJ1-6	few	15	TRBD1	TGTGCCAGCAGTCCACACACAGGGGGTAATTCACCCCTCCACTTT	CASSPHTGGNSPLHF